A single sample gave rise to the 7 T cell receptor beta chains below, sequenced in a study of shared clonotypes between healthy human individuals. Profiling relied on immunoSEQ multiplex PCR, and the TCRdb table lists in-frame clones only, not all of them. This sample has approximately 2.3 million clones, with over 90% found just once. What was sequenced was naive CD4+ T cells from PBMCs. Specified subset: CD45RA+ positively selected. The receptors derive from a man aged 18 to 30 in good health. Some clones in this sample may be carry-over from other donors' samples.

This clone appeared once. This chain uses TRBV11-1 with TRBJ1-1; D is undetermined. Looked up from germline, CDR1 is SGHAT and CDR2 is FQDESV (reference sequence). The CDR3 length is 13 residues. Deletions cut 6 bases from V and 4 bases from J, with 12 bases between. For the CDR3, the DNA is TGTGCCAGCAGTCCAGATCAGACCACTGAAGCTTTCTTT. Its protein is CASSPDQTTEAFF.

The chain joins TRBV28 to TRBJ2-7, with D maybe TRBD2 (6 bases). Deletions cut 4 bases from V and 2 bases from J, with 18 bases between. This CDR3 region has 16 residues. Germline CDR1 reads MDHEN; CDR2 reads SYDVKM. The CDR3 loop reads CASSWPFRAGTYEQYF. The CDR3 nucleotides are TGTGCCAGCAGTTGGCCGTTTCGGGCGGGGACCTACGAGCAGTACTTC. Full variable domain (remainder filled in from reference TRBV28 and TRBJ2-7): DVKVTQSSRYLVKRTGEKVFLECVQDMDHENMFWYRQDPGLGLRLIYFSYDVKMKEKGDIPEGYSVSREKKERFSLILESASTNQTSMYLCASSWPFRAGTYEQYFGPGTRLTVT.

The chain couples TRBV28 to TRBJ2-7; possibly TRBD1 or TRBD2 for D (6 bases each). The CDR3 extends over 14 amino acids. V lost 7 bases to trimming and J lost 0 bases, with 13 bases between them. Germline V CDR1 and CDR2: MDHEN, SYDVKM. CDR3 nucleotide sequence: TGTGCCAGCACCTTAGGGGGAGGCTCCTACGAGCAGTACTTC. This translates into CASTLGGGSYEQYF. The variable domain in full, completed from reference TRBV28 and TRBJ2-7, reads DVKVTQSSRYLVKRTGEKVFLECVQDMDHENMFWYRQDPGLGLRLIYFSYDVKMKEKGDIPEGYSVSREKKERFSLILESASTNQTSMYLCASTLGGGSYEQYFGPGTRLTVT.

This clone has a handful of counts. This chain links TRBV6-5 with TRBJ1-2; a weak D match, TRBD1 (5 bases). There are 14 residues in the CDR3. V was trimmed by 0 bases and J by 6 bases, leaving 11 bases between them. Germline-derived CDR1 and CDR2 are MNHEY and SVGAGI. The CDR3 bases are TGTGCCAGCAGTTACTCGAGGGTCAGGGATGGCTACACCTTC. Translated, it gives CASSYSRVRDGYTF.

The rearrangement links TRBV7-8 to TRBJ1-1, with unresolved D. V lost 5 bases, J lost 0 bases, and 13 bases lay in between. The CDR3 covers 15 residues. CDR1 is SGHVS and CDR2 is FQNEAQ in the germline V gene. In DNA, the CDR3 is TGTGCCAGCAGCCGCCAAGGACGGATGAACACTGAAGCTTTCTTT. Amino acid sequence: CASSRQGRMNTEAFF.

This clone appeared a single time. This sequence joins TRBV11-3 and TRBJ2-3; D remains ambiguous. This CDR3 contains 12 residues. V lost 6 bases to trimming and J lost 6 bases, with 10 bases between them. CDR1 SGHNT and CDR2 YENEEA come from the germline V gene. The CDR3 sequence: CASSRAPDTQYF. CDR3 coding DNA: TGTGCCAGCAGTCGGGCCCCGGATACGCAGTATTTT.

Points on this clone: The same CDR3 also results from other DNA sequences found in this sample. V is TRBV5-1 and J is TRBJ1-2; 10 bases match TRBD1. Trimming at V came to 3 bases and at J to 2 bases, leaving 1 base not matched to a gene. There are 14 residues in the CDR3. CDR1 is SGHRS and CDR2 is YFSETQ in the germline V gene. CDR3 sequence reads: CASSSGQGNYGYTF. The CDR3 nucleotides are TGCGCCAGCAGCTCGGGACAGGGGAACTATGGCTACACCTTC.